Sequencing of this T cell receptor beta chain was carried out in a study of CD8 T cells in Susac syndrome (dated by TCRdb to about 2019). Regarding the complete study: Whether CD8+ T cell activation and differentiation in Susac syndrome was antigen driven was tested using repertoire sequencing. What the study reported, not specific to this receptor: The number of individuals in the TCR sequencing and HLA analysis was acknowledged as relatively small.

Peripheral blood CD8+ and CD4+ T cells from healthy donors, Susac syndrome patients and multiple sclerosis patients were profiled using high-throughput TCR beta sequencing. Multiple sclerosis controls were treatment-naive patients with stable or active relapsing-remitting disease fulfilling revised McDonald criteria. Bulk CD8+ and CD4+ T cells were purified by magnetic negative isolation, whereas CD8+ TEMRA cells were enriched by FACS. Blood was drawn into EDTA tubes, processed within 24 hours, and PBMCs were isolated by density gradient centrifugation. PBMCs intended for TCR sequencing were frozen in liquid nitrogen and were later thawed in a 37 degrees C water bath. A purity of at least 90% was achieved for sorted or isolated CD4+, CD8+ and CD8+ TEMRA cells. In this sample, this clonotype turned up a few times. The clone's antigen remains unknown. Base qualities were left out, and no much larger clone turns up one base away.

RNA was extracted using the RNeasy kit, and about 0.45 to 1 microgram was reverse transcribed with random hexamers. TCR beta CDR3 regions were amplified with the immunoSEQ multiplex PCR assay covering 54 Vbeta and 13 Jbeta segments. To correct PCR amplification bias, a synthetic template baseline was used for both primer optimization and computational correction. The source study handled its data this way. Only productive sequences were kept, with reads annotated to V, D and J genes according to IMGT and analyzed in immunoSEQ Analyzer. Clonality was calculated as one minus the Shannon entropy normalized by log2 of the number of productive unique sequences. Public and private clones were assessed among the 100 most prevalent clones of each patient and control. A clone was defined as Susac-specific if it was absent from the healthy and MS cohorts, from some 1,100 published viral clones and from other ImmuneACCESS disease sequences. TCRdb redid the processing of the public reads, applying fastp at Q25 and MiXCR, and retained in-frame beta chains. Merged by CDR3 protein, the rows form single entries marked with the most common genes and DNA. For this entry, the V and J calls and clone size follow TCRdb and not the study's own pipeline. For this sample there are approximately 200,000 distinct CDR3 sequences; nearly 97% appear just once. The top ten constitute roughly 0.095% of the sample.

Deletion took 1 base off V and 0 bases off J, with a span of 3 bases between the germline ends. The CDR3 numbers 13 residues from cysteine through phenylalanine. Kept here is only the CDR3 DNA, which spans 39 bases and is read in frame from base 1. The germline V gene provides CDR1 SGHDN and CDR2 FVKESK. The receptor comes from a human donor with multiple sclerosis. The sequenced sample was CD4+ T cells from PBMCs. This chain joins TRBV14 to TRBJ1-2, with the D gene not confidently named. The DNA reads TGTGCCAGCAGCCAAGGGGCTAACTATGGCTACACCTTC. Its protein reads: CASSQGANYGYTF.